One T cell receptor beta chain is described in this entry. These data belong to a study of identical twins. A single record per CDR3 protein comes from TCRdb applying MiXCR to the 5' RACE reads. Among some 230,000 distinct CDR3 sequences, 6.5% to 8% were seen once, and the ten largest hold 14% to 15%. CDR3 length equals 12 residues. The V gene lost 8 bases and the J gene lost 6 bases, with 13 bases spanning the gap. The sample also formed part of further work on T cells expressing NK-cell markers.

The sequencing sample was made of CD8+ T cells sorted from blood. The gene calls are TRBV12-3 or TRBV12-4 and TRBJ1-1; D perhaps matches TRBD1 (5 bases). The TCR was taken from a woman aged 18-29 years in good health. This chain's CDR3 is CASVERGAEAFF. The CDR3 DNA reads as TGTGCCAGCGTGGAACGGGGGGCTGAAGCTTTCTTT.